This note documents a single TCR beta chain sequence. This sample was included in a study of blood T cell repertoires in COVID-19. In the study overall: Sites in the United States, Italy and Spain provided acute and convalescent COVID-19 samples. The cDNA or gDNA used as material had been derived from T cells, B-cell-depleted T cells, or PBMCs.

Looked up from germline, CDR1 is SGHTA and CDR2 is FQGNSA. The V gene lost 2 bases and the J gene lost 2 bases, with 9 bases spanning the gap. This CDR3 comprises 14 residues. Authors' analysis steps: Reference gene primer amplification gave nucleated cell count estimates. Profiled with immunoSEQ multiplex PCR; TCRdb holds only in-frame clones, not every one. Clone size and the V and J calls come from that table; the DNA yielded D and trimming. This sample has roughly 250,000 clones, with about three quarters found just once. V is TRBV7-2 and J is TRBJ2-5; tentatively, D is TRBD1 (5 bases). This clonotype was sampled from a woman over 75 with acute or convalescent COVID-19. The specimen was peripheral blood. The CDR3 loop is CASSLNRFQETQYF. DNA for the CDR3: TGTGCCAGCAGCTTAAACAGGTTTCAAGAGACCCAGTACTTC.